Included here is one TCR beta chain sequence, with context. Its specificity is unknown. This entry belongs to a study of spatial heterogeneity in lung cancer. For the study at large: Donation came from 70 or so patients with untreated early-stage non-small cell lung cancer. The count of detected beta-chain sequences consistently exceeded that of alpha-chain sequences. Overall study findings and caveats: Resection saw ubiquitous expanded tumor TCRs appear in blood more than follow-up did.

The germline gives CDR1 MDHEN, CDR2 SYDVKM. The CDR3 has 15 residues. Trimming left V 7 bases short and J 0 bases short, with 10 bases between. Time point indicated: blood at routine non-recurrence follow-up after resection. Frozen PBMC, nontumor lung or tumor provided whole RNA, which was sequenced unsorted. A single record per CDR3 protein comes from TCRdb applying MiXCR to the 5' RACE reads. The table has approximately 30,000 distinct CDR3 sequences, over 9.5% seen once; the top ten hold roughly 29%. The sample in question was PBMCs, obtained at follow-up. The chain uses TRBV28 and TRBJ2-6; no firm D call. The clonotype comes from a female donor with early-stage non-small cell lung cancer. The CDR3 DNA follows: TGTGCCAGCATGCGGAGTCGCTCTGGGGCCAACGTCCTGACTTTC. It is translated as CASMRSRSGANVLTF.